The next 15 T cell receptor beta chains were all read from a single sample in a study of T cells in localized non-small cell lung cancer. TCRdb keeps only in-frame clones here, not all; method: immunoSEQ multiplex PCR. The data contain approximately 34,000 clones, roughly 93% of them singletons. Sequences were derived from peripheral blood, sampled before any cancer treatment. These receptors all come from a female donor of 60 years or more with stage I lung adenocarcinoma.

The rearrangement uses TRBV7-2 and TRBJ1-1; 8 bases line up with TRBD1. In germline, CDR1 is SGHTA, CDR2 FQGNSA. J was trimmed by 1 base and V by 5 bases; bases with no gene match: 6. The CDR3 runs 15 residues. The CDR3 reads CASSPWDRRNTEAFF. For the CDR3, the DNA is TGTGCCAGCAGCCCCTGGGACAGGAGGAACACTGAAGCTTTCTTT.

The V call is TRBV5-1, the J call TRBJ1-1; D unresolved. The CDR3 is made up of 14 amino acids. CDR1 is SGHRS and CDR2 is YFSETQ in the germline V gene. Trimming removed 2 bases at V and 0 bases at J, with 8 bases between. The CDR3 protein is CASSFGGMNTEAFF. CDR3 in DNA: TGCGCCAGCAGCTTTGGCGGGATGAACACTGAAGCTTTCTTT.

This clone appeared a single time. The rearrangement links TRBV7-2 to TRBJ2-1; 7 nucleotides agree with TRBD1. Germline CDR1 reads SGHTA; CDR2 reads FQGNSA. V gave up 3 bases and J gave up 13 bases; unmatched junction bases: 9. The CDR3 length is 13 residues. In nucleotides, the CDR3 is TGTGCCAGCAGCTTGAGGACAGGCGAGGGACAGTTCTTC. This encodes CASSLRTGEGQFF.

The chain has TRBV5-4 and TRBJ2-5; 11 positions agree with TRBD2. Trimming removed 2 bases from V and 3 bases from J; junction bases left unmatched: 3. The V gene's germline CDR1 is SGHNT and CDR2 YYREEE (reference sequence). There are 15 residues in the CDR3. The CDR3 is CASSFSSGREETQYF. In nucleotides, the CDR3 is TGTGCCAGCAGCTTTAGTAGCGGGAGGGAAGAGACCCAGTACTTC.

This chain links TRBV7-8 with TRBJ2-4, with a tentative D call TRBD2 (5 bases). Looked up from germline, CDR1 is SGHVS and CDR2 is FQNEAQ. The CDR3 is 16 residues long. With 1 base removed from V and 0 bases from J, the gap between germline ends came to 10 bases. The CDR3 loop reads CASSLVRGIAKNIQYF. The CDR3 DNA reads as TGTGCCAGCAGCTTAGTCAGAGGGATAGCCAAAAACATTCAGTACTTC.

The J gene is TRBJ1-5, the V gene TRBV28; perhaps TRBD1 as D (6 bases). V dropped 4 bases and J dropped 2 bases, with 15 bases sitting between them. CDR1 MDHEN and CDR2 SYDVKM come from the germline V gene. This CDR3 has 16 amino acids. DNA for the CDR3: TGTGCCAGCAGTTCCTCGGGAGGGGGGGGCAATCAGCCCCAGCATTTT. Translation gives CASSSSGGGGNQPQHF. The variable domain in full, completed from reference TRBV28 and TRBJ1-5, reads DVKVTQSSRYLVKRTGEKVFLECVQDMDHENMFWYRQDPGLGLRLIYFSYDVKMKEKGDIPEGYSVSREKKERFSLILESASTNQTSMYLCASSSSGGGGNQPQHFGDGTRLSIL.

The CDR3 reads CASRGRGGPGANVLTF. DNA for the CDR3: TGTGCCAGTAGGGGCAGGGGAGGCCCTGGGGCCAACGTCCTGACTTTC. The chain carries TRBV19 and TRBJ2-6; D is tentatively TRBD1 or TRBD2 (6 bases each). Germline V CDR1 and CDR2: LNHDA, SQIVND (reference sequence). Trimming left V 6 bases short and J 2 bases short, with 14 bases between. The CDR3 extends over 16 amino acids.

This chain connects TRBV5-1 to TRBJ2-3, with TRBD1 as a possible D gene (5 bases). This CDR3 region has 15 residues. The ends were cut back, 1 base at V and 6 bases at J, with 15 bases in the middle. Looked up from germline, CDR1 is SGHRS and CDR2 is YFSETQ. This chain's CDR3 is CASSLFQGQGDTQYF. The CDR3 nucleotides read TGCGCCAGCAGCTTGTTCCAGGGTCAAGGCGATACGCAGTATTTT.

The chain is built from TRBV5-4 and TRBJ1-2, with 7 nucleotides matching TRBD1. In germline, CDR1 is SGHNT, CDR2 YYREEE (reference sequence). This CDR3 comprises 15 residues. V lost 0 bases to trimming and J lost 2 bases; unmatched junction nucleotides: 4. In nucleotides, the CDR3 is TGTGCCAGCAGCTTGGCGAAGGGGGCGAACTATGGCTACACCTTC. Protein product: CASSLAKGANYGYTF.

The CDR3 nucleotides are TGCGCCAGCAGCTTGTGGGGGCCGGAGACCCAGTACTTC. This sequence encodes CASSLWGPETQYF. The rearrangement joins TRBV5-1 to TRBJ2-5; maybe TRBD1 (6 bases). Germline V lookup: CDR1 SGHRS, CDR2 YFSETQ. V lost 1 base, J lost 5 bases, and 9 bases lay in between. The CDR3 is 13 residues long.

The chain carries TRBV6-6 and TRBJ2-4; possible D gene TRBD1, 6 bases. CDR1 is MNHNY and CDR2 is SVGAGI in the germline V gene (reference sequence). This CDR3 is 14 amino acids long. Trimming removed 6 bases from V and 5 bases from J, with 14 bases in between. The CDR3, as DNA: TGTGCCAGCAGGATAGGGGGAAACGAAAACATTCAGTACTTC. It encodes CASRIGGNENIQYF.

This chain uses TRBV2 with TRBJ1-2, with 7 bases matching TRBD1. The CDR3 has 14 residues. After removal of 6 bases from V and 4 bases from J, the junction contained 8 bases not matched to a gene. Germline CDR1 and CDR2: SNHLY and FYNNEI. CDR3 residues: CASRRQGLAYGYTF. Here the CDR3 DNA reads TGTGCCAGCAGGAGACAGGGTTTGGCCTATGGCTACACCTTC.

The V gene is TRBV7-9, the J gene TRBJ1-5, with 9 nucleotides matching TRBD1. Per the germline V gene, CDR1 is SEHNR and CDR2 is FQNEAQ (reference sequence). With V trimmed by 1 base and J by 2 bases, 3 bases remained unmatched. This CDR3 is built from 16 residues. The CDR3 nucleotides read TGTGCCAGCAGCTTAGGGGGACAGGGCGGCAATCAGCCCCAGCATTTT. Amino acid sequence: CASSLGGQGGNQPQHF.

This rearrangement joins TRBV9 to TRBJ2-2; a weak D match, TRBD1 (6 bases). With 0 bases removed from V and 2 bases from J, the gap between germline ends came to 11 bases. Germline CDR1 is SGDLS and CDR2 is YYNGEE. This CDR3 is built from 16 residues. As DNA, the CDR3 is TGTGCCAGCAGCGTAGCTAGGGGGTCCAACACCGGGGAGCTGTTTTTT. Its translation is CASSVARGSNTGELFF.

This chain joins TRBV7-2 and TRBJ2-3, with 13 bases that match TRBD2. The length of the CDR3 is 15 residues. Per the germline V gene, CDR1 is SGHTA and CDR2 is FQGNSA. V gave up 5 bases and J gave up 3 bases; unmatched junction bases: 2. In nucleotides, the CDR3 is TGTGCCAGCAGCACTAGCGGGGGGGCAACAGATACGCAGTATTTT. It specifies CASSTSGGATDTQYF.